The rows below give T cell receptor beta chains drawn from one sample of a study of blood T cell repertoires in COVID-19. Repertoires were generated with immunoSEQ multiplex PCR, while TCRdb's copy carries only in-frame clones and drops some. This sample yields approximately 250,000 clones, of which about nine tenths are seen a single time; approximately 10% belongs to the top ten. The sequenced sample was peripheral blood. The receptors were sampled from a man between 35 and 55 years old with active or convalescent COVID-19. The CDR3 runs from the conserved cysteine through the conserved F or W. D genes are given only for firm matches. Clone size is shown for a subset of rows, as once, few, many or a class of expanded clone.

D gene,V gene,J gene,clone size,CDR3 protein,CDR3 DNA
.,TRBV4-1,TRBJ2-6,.,CASSQDSALYSGANVLTF,TGCGCCAGCAGCCAGGACAGCGCCCTATACTCTGGGGCCAACGTCCTGACTTTC
.,TRBV2,TRBJ2-5,.,CASSALARETQYF,TGTGCCAGCAGTGCTCTAGCGCGCGAGACCCAGTACTTC
TRBD1,TRBV2,TRBJ2-2,.,CASDRDPNTGELFF,TGTGCCAGTGACAGGGATCCGAACACCGGGGAGCTGTTTTTT
.,TRBV10-3,TRBJ1-2,few,CAISEGVASHYGYTF,TGTGCCATCAGTGAGGGAGTTGCGTCGCACTATGGCTACACCTTC
TRBD2,TRBV2,TRBJ2-1,.,CASNPGGSYNEQFF,TGTGCCAGCAACCCGGGGGGCTCCTACAATGAGCAGTTCTTC
.,TRBV29-1,TRBJ2-2,.,CSASQGQGGYTGELFF,TGCAGCGCCAGCCAAGGACAGGGAGGGTACACCGGGGAGCTGTTTTTT
.,TRBV27,TRBJ1-2,.,CASSLSGRHYGYTF,TGTGCCAGCAGTTTATCGGGGAGACACTATGGCTACACCTTC
TRBD1,TRBV7-9,TRBJ2-7,.,CASSLAGTAFYEQYF,TGTGCCAGCAGCTTAGCCGGGACAGCTTTCTACGAGCAGTACTTC
.,TRBV19,TRBJ2-6,.,CASSIVAHPSGANVLTF,TGTGCCAGTAGTATAGTTGCACATCCGTCTGGGGCCAACGTCCTGACTTTC
TRBD1,TRBV7-7,TRBJ2-5,few,CASSPSGGRQETQYF,TGTGCTAGCAGCCCATCAGGGGGTCGGCAAGAGACCCAGTACTTC
TRBD2,TRBV19,TRBJ2-3,.,CASSKLAGGLGTDTQYF,TGTGCCAGTAGTAAACTAGCGGGGGGGCTTGGTACAGATACGCAGTATTTT
.,TRBV9,TRBJ1-4,.,CASSVGPVVEKLFF,TGTGCCAGCAGCGTAGGCCCGGTTGTAGAAAAACTGTTTTTT
.,TRBV5-1,TRBJ2-1,.,CASSQARIEQFF,TGCGCCAGCAGCCAAGCGCGGATTGAGCAGTTCTTC